Listed below are T cell receptor beta chains from one sample, sequenced in a study of T cells in Graves' hyperthyroidism and ophthalmopathy. TCRdb re-called the multiplex PCR reads through MiXCR, storing one row per CDR3 protein. This sample has about 360,000 distinct CDR3 sequences, with about 25% found just once. The material sequenced was blood. The source is a man aged 50 to 59 with Graves' hyperthyroidism. Each CDR3 is given with its conserved first and last residue. D genes are given only for firm matches. Clone size is not always given. Where it is, it says once, few, many or a class for expanded clones.

>NA|once|TRBJ2-3|TRBV20-1|19
CSARNPWSRRGTTTDTQYF
TGCAGTGCTAGAAACCCCTGGTCGAGGCGGGGGACAACCACAGATACGCAGTATTTT
>NA|NA|TRBJ2-1|TRBV20-1|13
CSAREWANNEQFF
TGCAGTGCTAGAGAGTGGGCCAACAATGAGCAGTTCTTC
>NA|few|TRBJ2-2|TRBV15|14
CATSRNSNTGELFF
TGTGCCACCAGCAGAAACAGTAACACCGGGGAGCTGTTTTTT
>NA|NA|TRBJ1-2|TRBV28|18
CASSSDTGPRTVRGGYTF
TGTGCCAGCAGTTCAGATACCGGGCCACGGACGGTCCGCGGAGGCTACACCTTC
>NA|NA|TRBJ1-3|TRBV7-2|13
CASSLQAGNTIYF
TGTGCCAGCAGCTTACAAGCTGGAAACACCATATATTTT
>NA|many|TRBJ2-5|TRBV11-2|14
CASSLGVGVETQYF
TGTGCCAGCAGCTTAGGGGTTGGGGTAGAGACCCAGTACTTC
>TRBD2|NA|TRBJ2-2|TRBV9|15
CASSVAGARTGELFF
TGTGCCAGCAGCGTCGCGGGAGCGAGGACCGGGGAGCTGTTTTTT
>TRBD1|many|TRBJ2-7|TRBV6-1|15
CASTPGTGGSYEQYF
TGTGCCAGCACCCCCGGGACAGGGGGCTCCTACGAGCAGTACTTC
>TRBD2|few|TRBJ2-3|TRBV20-1|15
CSAGYAAGVPDTQYF
TGCAGTGCTGGGTACGCAGCGGGAGTTCCCGATACGCAGTATTTT
>NA|NA|TRBJ1-3|TRBV12-3/TRBV12-4|15
CASSSYAGTGNTIYF
TGTGCCAGCAGTTCGTATGCGGGGACTGGAAACACCATATATTTT
>TRBD2|NA|TRBJ2-1|TRBV5-1|17
CASSLVGLAGVSDEQFF
TGCGCCAGCAGCTTGGTGGGGCTAGCGGGAGTATCCGATGAGCAGTTCTTC
>NA|few|TRBJ2-7|TRBV7-9|11
CASHLGSEQYF
TGTGCCAGCCATCTCGGGTCCGAGCAGTACTTC